This T cell receptor beta chain came from a study of blood T cells in healthy people across ages (dated by TCRdb to about 2015). Turning to the overall study: In model experiments, template switching captured about one uniquely barcoded TCR beta cDNA molecule for every two T cells. Using deep sequencing normalized with unique cDNA molecular identifiers, the study measured how TCR beta repertoire diversity changes with age. Four age groups were formed from the donors: young (average roughly 15 years), middle-aged (around 41), aged (roughly 56) and long-lived (more than 75). To avoid experimental bias, donors of different ages were distributed randomly across sequencing lanes. Two additional independent replicas of 1 million unique cDNA reads from the same blood draw were analyzed for two donors (one aged 18 to 29 and one aged 80 or older).

General conclusions and limits of the study: Total diversity estimates from one million sequenced T cells were considered lower bounds and underestimates. A strong correlation was found between observed TCR beta diversity and the percentage of naive T cells measured by flow cytometry. Compared with the aged group, the long-lived group had more naive CD4+ T cells, fewer expanded clones and increased TCR diversity, a pattern suggesting age selection. Bulk unsorted PBMC profiling prevented conclusive comparison of naive and antigen-experienced compartments. Observed TCR beta diversity per million T cells fell roughly linearly with age, and a significant reduction was already apparent by age around 39. Donor CMV infection status was unknown, potentially confounding age-related changes in expanded clonotypes.

Comment on this clonotype: Its antigen target is currently unknown. Base qualities are not at hand, and no much larger clone is one base apart.

Library prep was done by 5' RACE. A second 7 to 11 cycle PCR used a sample-barcoded 5' primer and a J-beta primer mix. A template-switch 5' adaptor carrying 12 random nucleotides introduced a unique molecular identifier onto each TCR beta cDNA molecule. At least 3 million CDR3-containing paired-end reads were obtained from each sample. All of the RNA was converted into first-strand cDNA using the Mint cDNA synthesis kit, with a TRBC-specific oligonucleotide serving as the primer. Following uracil-DNA glycosylase treatment, a first 18-cycle PCR with universal primers M1SS and BC2_uni_R was performed on all cDNA. In the authors' own workflow: Each sample was normalized by randomly selecting 1 million high-quality reads, each carrying a distinct molecular identifier. Reads with shared molecular identifiers were discarded instead of being binned into consensus sequences. CDR3 identification, clonotype clustering and error correction used MiTCR with a Q25 quality threshold and the strictest error-elimination algorithm. A nonparametric unseen species model using Euler transformation provided a lower-bound estimate of total TCR beta diversity. TCRdb handled the public reads itself, with Q25 trimming in fastp and clone calling in MiXCR, and kept productive beta chains. Entries are consolidated by CDR3 protein sequence, retaining the most common genes and DNA. The V and J calls shown here were made by TCRdb, not taken from the authors' results. The table for this sample lists 1.8 million or so distinct CDR3 sequences; 39% of them were counted only once. The top ten clones comprise under 30% of the sample.

Taken from the germline V gene, the CDR1 and CDR2 loops are SGHRS and YFSETQ. The junction carries 6 bases between V and J, which are trimmed by 2 bases and 1 base respectively. The CDR3 starts with the cysteine, ends with the phenylalanine, and has 13 residues. CDR3 DNA is the only sequence kept; it has 39 bases, read in frame from the first base. Donors were 39 systemically healthy Caucasian individuals from Russia aged roughly 6 to 100 years. Approximately 9.3 milliliters of peripheral blood were drawn from each donor into EDTA-treated Vacutainer tubes. Ficoll-Paque density-gradient centrifugation was used to isolate PBMCs, with at least 7 million obtained per sample. Trizol reagent was used to extract total RNA from PBMCs, with at least 5.5 micrograms per sample. Naive CD45RAhigh/CD27high T cell percentages were measured by flow cytometry on a PBMC aliquot from every donor.

The sequence derives from a human donor in good health. The chain links TRBV5-1 with TRBJ2-5, with no confident D gene call. Sequencing was carried out using blood. The CDR3 has the sequence CASSLHPQETQYF. Here is the DNA: TGCGCCAGCAGCTTACACCCCCAAGAGACCCAGTACTTC.